Detailed here is one T cell receptor (beta chain). The antigen it binds to is not known. Base qualities were left out, and no much larger clone turns up one base away. The sample's time point, from its label and the paper: baseline before first vaccination. The label giving this sample's treatment or condition can be read as: meningococcal conjugate vaccine given as trial control. Vaccinee samples came from UK trials COV001 and COV002, including a single-blind randomized controlled phase 2/3 trial of AZD1222 (ChAdOx1 nCoV-19) in healthy adults. Trial participant PBMC samples were collected at day 0 and day 28 after the second dose for TCRbeta chain sequencing. This sample is part of a study of T cell responses to AZD1222 COVID-19 vaccine (dated by TCRdb to the early 2020s). Turning to the overall study: A total of about 230 trial participants underwent TCR sequencing, of whom 207 received two doses of AZD1222 and some 25 received two doses of the MenACWY control vaccine. Enrollment into the trials was organized by age into subgroups of 18-55, 56-69 and 70-plus years, and those subgroups contained roughly 150, 30 and 60 TCR-sequenced participants, respectively. The paper as a whole reports these results and caveats: After two AZD1222 doses, both the breadth and the depth of spike-specific TCRs were significantly higher than at day 0 and than in MenACWY recipients. Because no samples from the day 14 peak response were available, repertoires could be characterized only after the peak T cell response. Reportedly, almost half of the unique spike-specific TCRs recognized epitopes lying outside the regions that are mutated in the B.1.351 and B.1.1.7 variants. CD4 TCRs associated with the vaccine covered the entire spike protein, and the dominant responses were in regions 160-218 and 743-854. Conclusions about previously exposed vaccinees are limited, since just 5 to 7 AZD1222 recipients were seropositive for SARS-CoV-2 at baseline. Most participants were white British and females outnumbered males, and the authors suggested that clonal diversity may have been underestimated. The 56-69-year group was small, and its depth increase did not reach significance, likely because of low power.

The CDR3 regions of human TCRbeta chains were analyzed by immunosequencing. The original methods were these. Repertoire TCRs were checked for matches against a reference library of SARS-CoV-2-specific TCRs that had been generated using the MIRA antigen-specificity platform. Breadth was defined as the fraction of unique TCRs that were SARS-CoV-2-associated, and depth was defined as the fraction of total T cells that were SARS-CoV-2-associated. Using the MIRA data, each spike-specific TCR was mapped to the spike region that the TCR reacts to and placed in a CD4 or CD8 class. Log10-transformed breadth and depth values were compared by one-way ANOVA with Sidak's multiple comparisons tests. Sourced from immuneACCESS, this table was stored by TCRdb with only in-frame sequences that have V and J called. A share of the clones is absent; for the studies checked, an unresolved V gene accounts for under half, and the remainder has no known explanation. V and J calls and clone size are copied from that table; D and trimming were computed from the DNA. In this sample the table shows approximately 220,000 clones, roughly 91% of which occur a single time. The ten largest clones take up about 1% of the sample.

This sequence originates from an adult in good health. Sample: peripheral blood, taken on day 0 of MenACWY control vaccination.

The CDR3 has the sequence CASSRRGVEGRSPLHF. The nucleotide sequence is TGTGCCAGCAGCAGACGCGGGGTAGAAGGGCGTTCACCCCTCCACTTT. The chain uses TRBV7-6 and TRBJ1-6; there is no confident call for the D gene. Trimming at the junction amounts to 5 bases on V and 9 bases on J, and the germline ends lie 20 bases apart. From the germline V gene, CDR1 is SGHVS and CDR2 is FNYEAQ. The CDR3 runs 16 amino acids, cysteine and phenylalanine included. The kept DNA is CDR3 alone, 48 bases in frame from the first base.